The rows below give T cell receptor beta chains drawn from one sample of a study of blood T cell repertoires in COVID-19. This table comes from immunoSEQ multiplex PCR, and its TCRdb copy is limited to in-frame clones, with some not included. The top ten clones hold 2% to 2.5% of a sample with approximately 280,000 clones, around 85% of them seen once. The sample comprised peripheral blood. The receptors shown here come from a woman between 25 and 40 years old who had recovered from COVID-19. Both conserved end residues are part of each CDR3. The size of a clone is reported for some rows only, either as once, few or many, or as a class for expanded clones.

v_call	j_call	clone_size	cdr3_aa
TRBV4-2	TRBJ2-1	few	CASSFETSGINNEQFF
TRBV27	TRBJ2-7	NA	CASSLSVPYEQYF
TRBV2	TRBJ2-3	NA	CASSVRRGGLDTQYF
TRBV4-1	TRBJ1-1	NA	CASSYRGTEAFF
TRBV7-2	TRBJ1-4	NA	CASSFQTGGGPGKLFF
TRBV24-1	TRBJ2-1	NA	CATSGFSGQGHNEQFF
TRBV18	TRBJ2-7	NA	CASSPRTGRDYEQYF
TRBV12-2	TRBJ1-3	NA	CASRLVSPLGTGEGNTIYF
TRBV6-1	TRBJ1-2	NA	CASSEAKGVSPYGYTF
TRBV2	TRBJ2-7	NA	CASSEMEIYEQYF
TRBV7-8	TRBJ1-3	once	CASSLRTMAGNTIYF
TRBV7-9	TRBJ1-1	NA	CASSLDTGTEAFF
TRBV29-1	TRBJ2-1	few	CSAHRQDNEQFF
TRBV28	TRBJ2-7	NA	CASRGSYYEQYF
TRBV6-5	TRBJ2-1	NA	CASRRWGDSYNEQFF
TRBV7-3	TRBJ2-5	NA	CASSSSDSQETQYF
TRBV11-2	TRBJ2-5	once	CASSLGQGSETQYF
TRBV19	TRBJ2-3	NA	CASRQGGTQYF
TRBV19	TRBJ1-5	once	CASDDQGQPQHF
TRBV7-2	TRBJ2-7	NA	CASSLVGGRSPYEQYF
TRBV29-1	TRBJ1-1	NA	CSVQEGGGTEAFF
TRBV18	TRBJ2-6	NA	CASSPGLAGASGGANVLTF
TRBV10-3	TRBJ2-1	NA	CAISESRRGHGEQFF
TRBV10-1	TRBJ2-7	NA	CASSEGPSYEQYF
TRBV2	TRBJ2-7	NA	CASMGTISYEQYF
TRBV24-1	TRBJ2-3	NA	CATSDYGRTDTQYF
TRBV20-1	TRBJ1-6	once	CSAEHNSPLHF
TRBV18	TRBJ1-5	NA	CASSPPDYSNQPQHF
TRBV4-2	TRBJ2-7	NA	CASSQDEVAGVVDEQYF
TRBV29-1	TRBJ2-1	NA	CSVDKSGSGYNEQFF
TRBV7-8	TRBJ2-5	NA	CASSRSPVPAANRGAGGPWETQYF
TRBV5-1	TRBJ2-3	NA	CASGSGSTDTQYF
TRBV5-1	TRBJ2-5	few	CASSPGTGGYQETQYF
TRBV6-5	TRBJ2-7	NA	CASRDRVVYEQYF
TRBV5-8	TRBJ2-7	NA	CASSSFFYEQYF
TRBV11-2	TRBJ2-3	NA	CASSTTSGGFGADTQYF
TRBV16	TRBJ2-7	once	CASSLVQGSYEQYF